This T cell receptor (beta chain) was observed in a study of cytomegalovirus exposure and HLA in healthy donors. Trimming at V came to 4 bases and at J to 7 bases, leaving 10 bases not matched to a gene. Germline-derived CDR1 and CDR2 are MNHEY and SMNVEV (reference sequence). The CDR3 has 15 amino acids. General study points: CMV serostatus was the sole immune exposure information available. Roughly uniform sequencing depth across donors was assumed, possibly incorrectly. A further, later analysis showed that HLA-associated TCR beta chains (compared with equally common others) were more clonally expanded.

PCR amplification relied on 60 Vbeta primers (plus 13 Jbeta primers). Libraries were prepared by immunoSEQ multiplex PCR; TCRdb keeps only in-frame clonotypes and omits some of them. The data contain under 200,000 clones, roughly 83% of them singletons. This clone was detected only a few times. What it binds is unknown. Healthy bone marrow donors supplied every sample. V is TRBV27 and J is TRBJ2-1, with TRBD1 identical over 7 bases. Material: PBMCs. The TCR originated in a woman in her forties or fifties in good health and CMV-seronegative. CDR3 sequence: CASSSPAGGRNEQFF. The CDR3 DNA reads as TGTGCCAGCAGTTCCCCGGCAGGGGGAAGGAATGAGCAGTTCTTC.